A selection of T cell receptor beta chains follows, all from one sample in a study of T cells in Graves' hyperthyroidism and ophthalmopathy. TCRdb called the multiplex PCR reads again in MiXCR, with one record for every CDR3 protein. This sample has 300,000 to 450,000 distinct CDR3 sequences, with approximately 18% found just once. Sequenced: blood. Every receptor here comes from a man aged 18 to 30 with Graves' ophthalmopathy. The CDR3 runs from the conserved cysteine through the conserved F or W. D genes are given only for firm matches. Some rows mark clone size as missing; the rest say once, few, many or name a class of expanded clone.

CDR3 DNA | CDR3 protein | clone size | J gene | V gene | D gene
TGTGCCAGCAGCCCCTGGGACAGGGAACGCGGCTACGAGCAGTACTTC | CASSPWDRERGYEQYF | - | TRBJ2-7 | TRBV5-1 | TRBD1
TGTGCCAGCAGTCTAGCACCGACAGGGACCACTGAAGCTTTCTTT | CASSLAPTGTTEAFF | few | TRBJ1-1 | TRBV27 | TRBD1
TGTGCCAGTAGCTCACAGGGGTATTCACCCCTCCACTTT | CASSSQGYSPLHF | - | TRBJ1-6 | TRBV19 | TRBD1
TGTGCCAGCAGCTTAGGAGGGGTAGTTGGCTACCAAGAGACCCAGTACTTC | CASSLGGVVGYQETQYF | - | TRBJ2-5 | TRBV7-6 | -
TGTGCCAGCAGCTTGGGCGGCGGGACCTACGAGCAGTACTTC | CASSLGGGTYEQYF | many | TRBJ2-7 | TRBV5-1 | -
TGTGCCAGCAGCTTAACAGGACCGAGGGACACTGAAGCTTTCTTT | CASSLTGPRDTEAFF | many | TRBJ1-1 | TRBV7-3 | -
TGTGCCAGCACCGCCGCTCGAGATGGGAACACTGAAGCTTTCTTT | CASTAARDGNTEAFF | many | TRBJ1-1 | TRBV6-1 | -
TGCGCCAGCAGCCAAGATTTGCAAGACACTGAAGCTTTCTTT | CASSQDLQDTEAFF | few | TRBJ1-1 | TRBV4-1 | -
TGTGCCAGCAGTGAAGCACCTGGGATGCACTACGAGCAGTACTTC | CASSEAPGMHYEQYF | many | TRBJ2-7 | TRBV6-1 | -
TGCGCCAGCAGCTTGAGGTTACAGGGAGATTCACCCCTCCACTTT | CASSLRLQGDSPLHF | many | TRBJ1-6 | TRBV5-1 | -
TGTGCCAGCAGTCGGACAGAGGGGGGCACAGATACGCAGTATTTT | CASSRTEGGTDTQYF | many | TRBJ2-3 | TRBV6-1 | -
TGTGCCAGCAGTTCCAACAGGGGGCCGCAGGAGACCCAGTACTTC | CASSSNRGPQETQYF | - | TRBJ2-5 | TRBV6-2/TRBV6-3 | TRBD1
TGTGCCAGCGGGACAGGGGGCAGGGATCAGCCCCAGCATTTT | CASGTGGRDQPQHF | many | TRBJ1-5 | TRBV2 | TRBD1
TGCAGTGCTGGGAAGGAGTACAAATCCTACGAGCAGTACTTC | CSAGKEYKSYEQYF | many | TRBJ2-7 | TRBV20-1 | -